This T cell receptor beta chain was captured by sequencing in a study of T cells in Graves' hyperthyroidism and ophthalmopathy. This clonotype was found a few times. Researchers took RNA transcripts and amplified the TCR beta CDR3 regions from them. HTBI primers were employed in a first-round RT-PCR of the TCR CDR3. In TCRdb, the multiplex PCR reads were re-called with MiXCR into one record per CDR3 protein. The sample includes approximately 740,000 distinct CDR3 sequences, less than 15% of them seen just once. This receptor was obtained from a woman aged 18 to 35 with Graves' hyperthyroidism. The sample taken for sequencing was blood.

As DNA, the CDR3 is TGTGCCAGTAGTGCCAACGGACAGGGCGGCTACGAGCAGTACTTC. This codes for CASSANGQGGYEQYF. The V call is TRBV19, the J call TRBJ2-7; 8 nucleotides agree with TRBD1. This CDR3 has 15 amino acids. V shed 5 bases, J shed 3 bases, and the junction held 9 bases outside the gene matches. The germline gives CDR1 LNHDA, CDR2 SQIVND (reference sequence).